This TCR beta chain came from a study of cytomegalovirus exposure and HLA in healthy donors. Overall study results and limits: V segments that were indistinguishable, TRBV6-2 and TRBV6-3 among them, were omitted from analysis.

The CDR3 runs 17 residues. Between the trimmed V and J ends, which lost 6 bases and 1 base, there was a span of 21 bases. Germline CDR1 is ENHRY and CDR2 is SYGVKD. Amplification used 60 Vbeta primers and 13 Jbeta primers. Some clones are missing from TCRdb's copy, which holds only in-frame ones; the method was immunoSEQ multiplex PCR. The data hold around 140,000 clones, with 75% observed a single time. About this clone: Its specificity is unknown.

This chain joins TRBV10-3 and TRBJ1-1; D is possibly TRBD1 (6 bases). Sequenced sample: PBMCs. This TCR was sampled from a man aged 25-45 years in good health and CMV-seronegative. CDR3 residues: CAISQTRYRDGNTEAFF. DNA of the CDR3: TGTGCCATCAGCCAAACCCGATACAGGGATGGGAACACTGAAGCTTTCTTT.